Reported below is one TCR beta chain. The antigen is not known. TCRdb itself ran the 5' RACE reads through MiXCR, one entry per CDR3 protein. The sample has 390,000 or so distinct CDR3 sequences; about a fifth are singletons. The data derive from a study of CD8 T cells in ankylosing spondylitis. Study-wide results and limits: Roughly eight highly homologous variants made up a TCR beta motif that seemed to typify ankylosing spondylitis blood. Relatively rare in peripheral blood, disease-linked clones were also CD8+. Matched ankylosing spondylitis synovial fluid reportedly contained a significantly enriched population of disease-linked clones.

Trimming pared 2 bases from V and 2 bases from J, leaving 17 bases between. Per germline, CDR1 SGHRS and CDR2 YFSETQ. The CDR3 contains 18 residues. This receptor was identified in a male donor with ankylosing spondylitis. The V and J genes are TRBV5-1 and TRBJ2-6, with TRBD2 as a possible D gene (5 bases). The sequenced sample was blood, either unsorted or a sorted T cell fraction (not recorded which). CDR3 region: CASSFSAARGAGANVLTF. CDR3 in DNA: TGCGCCAGCAGCTTCTCGGCAGCCCGGGGAGCTGGGGCCAACGTCCTGACTTTC.